Listed below are T cell receptor beta chains from one sample, sequenced in a study of shared clonotypes between healthy human individuals. Using immunoSEQ multiplex PCR, the repertoire was profiled, and TCRdb retains in-frame clones only, with some absent. The table has around 1,000,000 clones, around 77% seen once. The source material was memory CD4+ T cells from PBMCs. These receptor sequences come from a man aged 18 to 30 in good health. Some clones in this sample may be carry-over from other donors' samples. The CDR3 runs from the conserved cysteine through the conserved F or W. The order of the fields is J gene, D gene, V gene, clone size, CDR3 protein, CDR3 DNA. A D gene is named only where the DNA matches it firmly. The size field is filled for only some rows; it gives once, few, many or a size class.

TRBJ1-1 NA TRBV15 few CATSRDLATGTEAFF TGTGCCACCAGCAGAGATTTGGCTACCGGGACTGAAGCTTTCTTT
TRBJ2-7 NA TRBV7-2 once CASSLTGRTSYEQYF TGTGCCAGCAGCTTAACAGGGAGAACCTCCTACGAGCAGTACTTC
TRBJ2-3 TRBD2 TRBV29-1 NA CSVSGYAWTSGIRDTQYF TGCAGCGTTTCAGGATACGCGTGGACTAGCGGGATCAGGGATACGCAGTATTTT
TRBJ1-3 NA TRBV7-2 NA CASSPRRGGIFSGNTIYF TGTGCCAGCAGCCCGCGTAGAGGGGGGATATTCTCTGGAAACACCATATATTTT
TRBJ1-3 NA TRBV11-1 once CASITPSSGNTIYF TGTGCCAGCATCACGCCGAGCTCTGGAAACACCATATATTTT
TRBJ2-7 NA TRBV20-1 NA CSAGGSYEQYF TGCAGTGCGGGCGGATCCTACGAGCAGTACTTC
TRBJ2-7 TRBD2 TRBV4-2 once CASSQGWSGGSEQYF TGTGCCAGCAGCCAAGGATGGAGCGGGGGCAGCGAGCAGTACTTC
TRBJ1-4 NA TRBV30 NA CAWKRESLLGGKLFF TGTGCCTGGAAGAGGGAATCCCTCCTAGGCGGAAAACTGTTTTTT
TRBJ1-5 NA TRBV29-1 NA CSVRGGPVGPQHF TGCAGCGTGAGGGGGGGACCCGTAGGACCCCAGCATTTT
TRBJ2-7 NA TRBV20-1 NA CSASARGEQYF TGCAGTGCTAGCGCGAGAGGCGAGCAGTACTTC
TRBJ1-2 NA TRBV27 NA CASSPLDPGHGYTF TGTGCCAGCAGTCCTCTGGACCCGGGGCATGGCTACACCTTC
TRBJ2-1 NA TRBV30 NA CAWSVLRGDYNEQFF TGTGCCTGGAGTGTACTGCGCGGGGACTACAATGAGCAGTTCTTC
TRBJ2-5 TRBD1 TRBV5-1 NA CASRDTGGLEETQYF TGCGCCAGCAGGGATACAGGGGGTTTGGAGGAGACCCAGTACTTC
TRBJ2-7 NA TRBV29-1 NA CSVVGQLYEQYF TGCAGCGTGGTTGGACAGCTCTACGAGCAGTACTTC
TRBJ1-1 TRBD1 TRBV2 few CASSKQGANTEAFF TGTGCCAGCAGTAAGCAGGGGGCCAACACTGAAGCTTTCTTT
TRBJ1-1 NA TRBV15 NA CATSRVRGMAFF TGTGCCACCAGCAGAGTGCGGGGAATGGCTTTCTTT
TRBJ2-7 TRBD1 TRBV5-1 NA CASSRTGEHEQYF TGCGCCAGCAGCAGGACAGGGGAGCACGAGCAGTACTTC
TRBJ2-5 TRBD1 TRBV5-1 NA CASSLAGQGGETQYF TGCGCCAGCAGCTTGGCGGGACAGGGGGGCGAGACCCAGTACTTC
TRBJ2-7 TRBD2 TRBV4-1 NA CASSQGTPGWTSRLYEQYF TGCGCCAGCAGCCAAGGGACTCCTGGCTGGACTAGCAGACTGTACGAGCAGTACTTC
TRBJ1-5 TRBD1 TRBV19 NA CASSMNLGQGLGGGQPQHF TGTGCCAGTTCAATGAACCTAGGACAGGGTCTTGGTGGGGGTCAGCCCCAGCATTTT
TRBJ1-5 NA TRBV19 NA CASRPDSSNQPQHF TGTGCCAGTAGACCCGACAGTAGCAATCAGCCCCAGCATTTT
TRBJ1-3 NA TRBV5-4 once CASSSSGGNTIYF TGTGCCAGCAGCTCGTCAGGTGGAAACACCATATATTTT
TRBJ2-3 NA TRBV4-3 NA CASSLRLDTDTQYF TGCGCCAGCAGCCTTAGACTGGACACAGATACGCAGTATTTT
TRBJ1-5 NA TRBV4-1 many CASSQTLTRGPQPQHF TGCGCCAGCAGCCAAACCCTAACCCGGGGGCCTCAGCCCCAGCATTTT
TRBJ2-7 NA TRBV7-3 NA CASSAGTADTYEQYF TGTGCCAGCAGCGCGGGGACAGCCGATACCTACGAGCAGTACTTC
TRBJ2-7 TRBD1 TRBV19 NA CASSILTGTGGIHEQYF TGTGCCAGTAGTATTCTAACTGGGACAGGGGGCATCCACGAGCAGTACTTC
TRBJ1-4 TRBD1 TRBV7-9 NA CASSLAGQLEKLFF TGTGCCAGCAGCTTAGCGGGACAGCTCGAAAAACTGTTTTTT
TRBJ2-3 TRBD2 TRBV5-1 NA CASSLGLAGGGTDTQYF TGCGCCAGCAGCTTGGGACTAGCGGGAGGGGGCACAGATACGCAGTATTTT
TRBJ1-5 NA TRBV5-1 NA CASSLSGASNQPQHF TGCGCCAGCAGCTTGTCGGGGGCGAGCAATCAGCCCCAGCATTTT
TRBJ1-1 TRBD1 TRBV28 NA CASTLTTGLAAFF TGTGCCAGCACCCTAACGACAGGGCTGGCAGCTTTCTTT
TRBJ2-3 TRBD1 TRBV7-9 NA CASSLRQGARRTDTQYF TGTGCCAGCAGCTTACGACAGGGGGCGCGGCGCACAGATACGCAGTATTTT
TRBJ1-1 NA TRBV28 NA CASSFQQGQAFF TGTGCCAGCAGCTTTCAACAGGGTCAAGCTTTCTTT
TRBJ2-7 TRBD1 TRBV5-1 NA CASSQTGGAYYEQYF TGCGCCAGCAGCCAGACAGGGGGCGCCTACTACGAGCAGTACTTC
TRBJ1-1 NA TRBV5-1 NA CASSLEGGTEAFF TGCGCCAGCAGCTTGGAGGGGGGCACTGAAGCTTTCTTT
TRBJ1-1 TRBD1 TRBV29-1 NA CSATGQPNTEAFF TGCAGCGCCACGGGACAGCCGAACACTGAAGCTTTCTTT